This entry lists 26 T cell receptor beta chains sequenced from one sample in a study of blood T cell repertoires in COVID-19. Profiling relied on immunoSEQ multiplex PCR, and the TCRdb table lists in-frame clones only, not all of them. The table includes about 210,000 clones, approximately 82% detected once. The source material was peripheral blood. These receptors originate from a man aged 45 to 65 with active or convalescent COVID-19.

This clone has only one observation. The V gene is TRBV30, the J gene TRBJ2-1; tentative D call: TRBD2 (6 bases). The CDR3 runs to 13 residues. The germline CDR1 and CDR2 sequences are GTSNPN and SVGIG (reference sequence). V was trimmed by 5 bases and J by 2 bases, leaving 10 bases between them. CDR3 loop: CAWYGTAYNEQFF. The CDR3 DNA sequence: TGTGCCTGGTATGGGACTGCCTACAATGAGCAGTTCTTC.

CDR3 sequence: CASLSRRGETQYF. CDR3 DNA sequence: TGTGCCTCCCTTAGCCGCCGGGGAGAGACCCAGTACTTC. The V call is TRBV18, the J call TRBJ2-5; D possibly corresponds to TRBD2 (5 bases). The CDR3 extends over 13 amino acids. Germline CDR1 reads KGHSH; CDR2 reads LQKENI. Trimming removed 11 bases from V and 4 bases from J, with 17 bases in between. The full variable domain, completed using reference TRBV18 and TRBJ2-5, is NAGVMQNPRHLVRRRGQEARLRCSPMKGHSHVYWYRQLPEEGLKFMVYLQKENIIDESGMPKERFSAEFPKEGPSILRIQQVVRGDSAAYFCASLSRRGETQYFGPGTRLLVL.

This chain links TRBV6-1 with TRBJ2-7; possible D gene TRBD1, 5 bases. Trimming stripped 2 bases from V and 3 bases from J, with 14 bases between. The CDR3 spans 15 residues. Germline V CDR1 and CDR2: MNHNS, SASEGT. The CDR3 DNA is TGTGCCAGCAGTGAACAGGGATCCGTAAACTACGAGCAGTACTTC. It codes for CASSEQGSVNYEQYF.

CDR3 nucleotides: TGTGCCAGCAGCTTAGGGCAGGGCGAGGTCTTCACCTTC. Translating gives CASSLGQGEVFTF. This chain joins TRBV7-9 and TRBJ1-2, with a possible D match to TRBD1 (5 bases). V gave up 1 base and J gave up 13 bases, with 16 bases separating them. This CDR3 spans 13 amino acids. Germline CDR1 SEHNR, CDR2 FQNEAQ (reference sequence).

The rearrangement links TRBV9 to TRBJ2-5; tentative D call: TRBD2 (5 bases). The CDR3 spans 14 residues. Germline V lookup: CDR1 SGDLS, CDR2 YYNGEE. V was trimmed by 0 bases and J by 4 bases, leaving 10 bases between them. The CDR3 DNA sequence: TGTGCCAGCAGCGTAGGAGGAGGTCGAGAGACCCAGTACTTC. Protein: CASSVGGGRETQYF.

J is TRBJ2-1 and V is TRBV28; D gene uncertain. Germline CDR1 MDHEN, CDR2 SYDVKM. The CDR3 runs to 11 residues. Trimming cost V 3 bases and J 8 bases, with 5 bases left between them. The CDR3 DNA follows: TGTGCCAGCAGTTTCCCAGATGAGCAGTTCTTC. Residues: CASSFPDEQFF.

This clone was detected once. The chain employs TRBV14 and TRBJ2-5, with 16 nucleotides matching TRBD2. The CDR3 totals 21 residues. Per germline, CDR1 SGHDN and CDR2 FVKESK. Losses at the gene ends were 4 bases for V and 2 bases for J; bases not matched to a gene: 16. CDR3 coding DNA: TGTGCCAGCAGCCCGACCCCCGGGACTAGCGGGAGGGCCTTTTGGCAAGAGACCCAGTACTTC. Its translation: CASSPTPGTSGRAFWQETQYF.

The chain joins TRBV5-4 to TRBJ2-3; TRBD2 matches at 9 bases. From germline, CDR1 is SGHNT and CDR2 YYREEE (reference sequence). The length of the CDR3 is 17 residues. Trimming at V came to 0 bases and at J to 4 bases, leaving 9 bases not matched to a gene. The CDR3 DNA reads as TGTGCCAGCAGCTTGGGGGTATTGCGGGAGGGATCAGATACGCAGTATTTT. It translates to CASSLGVLREGSDTQYF.

In its sample, this clone was seen a few times. CDR3 coding DNA: TGTGCCAGCAGCTTAGCCATGGGACTAGCGGGCTCCTACGAGCAGTACTTC. It codes for CASSLAMGLAGSYEQYF. The chain uses TRBV13 and TRBJ2-7; 12 nucleotides agree with TRBD2. The length of the CDR3 is 17 residues. In germline, CDR1 is PRHDT, CDR2 FYEKMQ (reference sequence). Unmatched junction bases numbered 4, after V lost 1 base and J lost 0 bases.

V usage is TRBV6-6 and J usage is TRBJ1-4, with 7 positions matching TRBD1. With V trimmed by 3 bases and J by 6 bases, 4 bases remained unmatched. Germline V gene lookup returns CDR1 MNHNY and CDR2 SVGAGI (reference sequence). The CDR3 length is 14 residues. The CDR3 loop is CASSYGQGDEKLFF. In DNA form, the CDR3 reads TGTGCCAGCAGTTATGGGCAGGGGGATGAAAAACTGTTTTTT.

This clone appeared a single time. The chain uses TRBV7-3 and TRBJ1-1; no definite D call. In germline, CDR1 is SGHTA, CDR2 FQGTGA. Trimming stripped 2 bases from V and 1 base from J, with 8 bases between. CDR3 length equals 14 residues. The CDR3 region is CASSLGYTNTEAFF. In DNA, the CDR3 is TGTGCCAGCAGCTTAGGTTACACGAACACTGAAGCTTTCTTT.

The V and J genes are TRBV4-2 and TRBJ2-7; TRBD2 matches 12 bases. With 1 base clipped from V and 4 bases from J, the junction kept 8 bases outside the gene matches. The CDR3 length is 17 residues. In germline, CDR1 is LGHNA, CDR2 YNFKEQ. CDR3 bases: TGTGCCAGCAGCCAAGGGACTAGCGGGGATGGATTGTACGAGCAGTACTTC. Protein product: CASSQGTSGDGLYEQYF.

This sequence joins TRBV28 and TRBJ2-3; D gene uncertain. CDR1 MDHEN and CDR2 SYDVKM come from the germline V gene. Trimming took 3 bases from V and 0 from J, leaving 10 bases between them. CDR3 length: 15 amino acids. In DNA form, the CDR3 reads TGTGCCAGCAGTTTTAGCCGGGTAAGCACAGATACGCAGTATTTT. Amino acids: CASSFSRVSTDTQYF.

The rearrangement links TRBV28 to TRBJ1-3; TRBD1 is a possible D gene (5 bases). V was clipped by 3 bases and J by 1 base, with 13 bases between them. CDR1 MDHEN and CDR2 SYDVKM come from the germline V gene. The CDR3 has 16 residues. The CDR3 bases are TGTGCCAGCAGTTTGGGGGGGAGGGTATCTGGAAACACCATATATTTT. This codes for CASSLGGRVSGNTIYF.

J is TRBJ2-7 and V is TRBV11-3; D gene uncertain. This CDR3 has 12 residues. V lost 5 bases and J lost 0, with 5 bases in between. Germline CDR1 is SGHNT and CDR2 is YENEEA. Here the CDR3 DNA reads TGTGCCAGCAGCCGTAACTCCTACGAGCAGTACTTC. This sequence encodes CASSRNSYEQYF.

This clone was seen a single time. V gene TRBV21-1 combines with J gene TRBJ1-2. TRBV21-1 is a pseudogene locus. There are 14 residues in the CDR3. The CDR3 DNA reads TGTGCCAGCAGCAGTCCCGGGGGGCCGGGTGGCTACACCTTC. Its protein is CASSSPGGPGGYTF.

This clone is a singleton in its sample. The chain joins TRBV9 to TRBJ1-1; D is possibly TRBD1 (5 bases). Trimming cost V 3 bases and J 2 bases, with 17 bases left between them. The germline CDR1 and CDR2 sequences are SGDLS and YYNGEE. The CDR3 loop spans 16 amino acids. The chain's CDR3 is CASSAHPQVSNTEAFF. CDR3 sequence (DNA): TGTGCCAGCAGCGCTCATCCACAGGTTAGCAACACTGAAGCTTTCTTT.

V usage is TRBV15 and J usage is TRBJ1-5; perhaps TRBD1 as D (6 bases). Germline loops: CDR1 LNHNV, CDR2 YYDKDF (reference sequence). The germline V and J ends were trimmed by 6 bases and 7 bases, with 10 bases remaining between them. The CDR3 consists of 12 residues. CDR3 bases: TGTGCCACCAGAGAGGGGGACCAGCCCCAGCATTTT. Translating gives CATREGDQPQHF.

The CDR3: CASSDLRAGGSDTQYF. CDR3 nucleotide sequence: TGTGCCAGCAGTGATTTGAGGGCGGGAGGATCAGATACGCAGTATTTT. The genes are TRBV27 and TRBJ2-3; 8 bases match TRBD2. The CDR3 totals 16 residues. Trimming took 5 bases from V and 4 from J; bases not matched to a gene: 11. CDR1 and CDR2 from the germline V gene are MNHEY and SMNVEV (reference sequence).

The chain is built from TRBV18 and TRBJ2-7, with D tentatively TRBD1 (5 bases). Trimming pared 6 bases from V and 4 bases from J, leaving 10 bases between. CDR1 is KGHSH, CDR2 LQKENI, per germline. CDR3 size: 12 residues. CDR3 DNA: TGTGCCAGCTCCCTTAGGGGTTACGAGCAGTACTTC. Amino acid sequence: CASSLRGYEQYF. Full variable domain (remainder filled in from reference TRBV18 and TRBJ2-7): NAGVMQNPRHLVRRRGQEARLRCSPMKGHSHVYWYRQLPEEGLKFMVYLQKENIIDESGMPKERFSAEFPKEGPSILRIQQVVRGDSAAYFCASSLRGYEQYFGPGTRLTVT.

This clone was picked up one time. This sequence joins TRBV29-1 and TRBJ2-2; D uncertain. With 7 bases removed from V and 5 bases from J, the gap between germline ends came to 17 bases. The CDR3 has 14 amino acids. Germline-derived CDR1 and CDR2 are SQVTM and ANQGSEA. Written as DNA, the CDR3 is TGCAGCGCCGCCACCGCCGGTCGGACCGGGGAGCTGTTTTTT. Protein product: CSAATAGRTGELFF.

This rearrangement joins TRBV6-1 to TRBJ2-5, with D tentatively TRBD1 (5 bases). Germline CDR1 reads MNHNS; CDR2 reads SASEGT. This CDR3 has 14 residues. V was cut by 0 bases and J by 5 bases, with 10 bases left in between. In DNA, the CDR3 is TGTGCCAGCAGTGAAGCATGGGGCACGGAGACCCAGTACTTC. Translated, it gives CASSEAWGTETQYF.

The chain carries TRBV6-4 and TRBJ1-2, with D hard to call. This CDR3 comprises 12 residues. Trimming shortened V by 0 bases and J by 9 bases, and 8 bases separated the two germline ends. The germline V gene encodes CDR1 MRHNA and CDR2 SNTAGT. The chain's CDR3 is CASSDSMERYTF. The DNA for the CDR3 is TGTGCCAGCAGTGACTCCATGGAGCGCTACACCTTC.

This clone was counted once. The chain is built from TRBV20-1 and TRBJ2-1, with 12 positions matching TRBD2. The V gene's germline CDR1 is DFQATT and CDR2 SNEGSKA (reference sequence). The CDR3 has 16 amino acids. Germline trimming cut 3 bases from V and 0 bases from J; bases unmatched to any gene: 3. CDR3 residues: CSASRLAGASYNEQFF. CDR3 sequence (DNA): TGCAGTGCTAGTCGACTAGCGGGAGCCTCCTACAATGAGCAGTTCTTC.

A note on this clone: The same CDR3 can be traced to other DNA sequences in this sample. The genes are TRBV11-2 and TRBJ1-1, with a possible D match to TRBD1 (5 bases). Deletions cut 3 bases from V and 5 bases from J, with 10 bases between. CDR1 SGHAT and CDR2 FQNNGV come from the germline V gene. CDR3 length: 13 amino acids. CDR3 sequence (DNA): TGTGCCAGCAGCTTGGCAGGGAGGACTGAAGCTTTCTTT. This sequence encodes CASSLAGRTEAFF.

The CDR3 loop reads CASSQNSGTAVTQYF. CDR3 in DNA: TGCGCCAGCAGCCAGAATAGCGGGACTGCAGTAACGCAGTATTTT. The chain uses TRBV4-1 and TRBJ2-3; TRBD2 aligns across 8 bases. The CDR3 sequence is 15 residues long. Trimming took 3 bases from V and 9 from J; bases not matched to a gene: 11. CDR1 and CDR2 (germline): MGHRA, YSYEKL.